This entry lists 2 T cell receptor beta chains sequenced from one sample in a study of spatial heterogeneity in lung cancer. Time point specified: sample taken at primary tumor resection. TCRs were sequenced from unsorted whole RNA of tumor, nontumor lung or PBMC. MiXCR, applied by TCRdb to the 5' RACE reads, yields one record per CDR3 protein. The profile shows about 11,000 distinct CDR3 sequences, 6.3% of them singletons. This specimen consisted of PBMCs, obtained at surgery. The receptor set was obtained from a male donor with early-stage non-small cell lung cancer.

The sample holds many counts of this clonotype. The library was designed around alpha chains, so this beta chain is a stray read whose abundance carries little weight. The chain uses TRBV30 and TRBJ1-6; tentative D call: TRBD1 (5 bases). V lost 2 bases, J lost 6 bases, and 8 bases lay in between. CDR3 length: 13 amino acids. Germline-derived CDR1 and CDR2 are GTSNPN and SVGIG (reference sequence). CDR3 sequence reads: CAWSTGPNSPLHF. The CDR3 DNA reads as TGTGCCTGGAGTACAGGCCCTAATTCACCCCTCCACTTT.

This clonotype was seen ten or more times. Because the library targeted alpha chains, this beta chain is an off-target read whose size means little. This sequence joins TRBV7-2 and TRBJ1-1; D gene ambiguous. Trimming removed 5 bases from V and 1 base from J, with 8 bases in between. CDR1 is SGHTA and CDR2 is FQGNSA in the germline V gene. The CDR3 length is 13 residues. The CDR3 DNA reads as TGTGCCAGCAGCCCCCGACGGAACACTGAAGCTTTCTTT. This gives the protein CASSPRRNTEAFF.